The 3 T cell receptor beta chains presented below share a single source sample, sequenced in a study of cytomegalovirus exposure and HLA in healthy donors. The primer mix had 60 Vbeta and 13 Jbeta primers. Profiled with immunoSEQ multiplex PCR; TCRdb holds only in-frame clones, not every one. In the table there are over 150,000 clones, roughly 80% of which are singletons. What was sequenced was PBMCs. These receptor sequences come from a man aged 25-40 years in good health and CMV-seronegative.

The chain employs TRBV29-1 and TRBJ1-1; TRBD1 is a possible D gene (6 bases). Trimming shortened V by 3 bases and J by 0 bases, and 11 bases separated the two germline ends. CDR1 is SQVTM, CDR2 ANQGSEA, per germline. This CDR3 has 14 residues. The CDR3 here is CSVEVTGLNTEAFF. CDR3 in DNA: TGCAGCGTTGAGGTCACAGGGCTGAACACTGAAGCTTTCTTT.

V is TRBV19 and J is TRBJ2-2; perhaps TRBD1 as D (5 bases). This CDR3 is 15 amino acids long. The V gene's germline CDR1 is LNHDA and CDR2 SQIVND (reference sequence). The V end was cut by 10 bases, the J end by 4 bases, with 19 bases between. The CDR3 bases are TGTGCCACTCTGAGAGGACACCAGGGCACCGGGGAGCTGTTTTTT. Protein product: CATLRGHQGTGELFF.

V usage is TRBV27 and J usage is TRBJ2-3; 12 bases align to TRBD2. This CDR3 region has 17 residues. Germline CDR1 is MNHEY and CDR2 is SMNVEV (reference sequence). V gave up 5 bases and J gave up 6 bases; unmatched junction bases: 12. CDR3 coding DNA: TGTGCCAGCAGTCCCATACTAGCGGGGGGCCCCTCGGATACGCAGTATTTT. It yields the protein CASSPILAGGPSDTQYF.